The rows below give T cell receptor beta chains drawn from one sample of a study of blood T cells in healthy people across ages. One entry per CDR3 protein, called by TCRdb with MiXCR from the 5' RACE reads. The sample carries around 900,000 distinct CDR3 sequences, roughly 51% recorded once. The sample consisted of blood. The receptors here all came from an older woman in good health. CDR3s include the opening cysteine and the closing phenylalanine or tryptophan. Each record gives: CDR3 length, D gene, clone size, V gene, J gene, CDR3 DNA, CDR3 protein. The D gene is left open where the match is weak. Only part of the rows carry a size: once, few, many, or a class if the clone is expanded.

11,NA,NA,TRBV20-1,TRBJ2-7,TGCAGTGCTGAGAATGACTACGAGCAGTACTTC,CSAENDYEQYF
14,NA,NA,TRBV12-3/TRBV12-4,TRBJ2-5,TGTGCCAGCAGTTTACCTTACTCCCAAGAGACCCAGTACTTC,CASSLPYSQETQYF
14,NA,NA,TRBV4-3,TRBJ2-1,TGCGCCAGCAGCCAAGATAATTCCCACGGGGAGCAGTTCTTC,CASSQDNSHGEQFF
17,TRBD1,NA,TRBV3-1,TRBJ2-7,TGTGCCAGCAGCCGAGATGGAGTGAGGGGGCTAAGCTACGAGCAGTACTTC,CASSRDGVRGLSYEQYF
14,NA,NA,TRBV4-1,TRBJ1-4,TGCGCCAGCAGCCAACTACATCTTAATGAAAAACTGTTTTTT,CASSQLHLNEKLFF
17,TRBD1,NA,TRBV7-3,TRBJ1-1,TGTGCCAGCAGCTTCGACTCAGACAGGGTTCGGAACACTGAAGCTTTCTTT,CASSFDSDRVRNTEAFF
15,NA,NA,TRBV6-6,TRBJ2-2,TGTGCCAGCAGACCGGAGGGCCGGAACACCGGGGAGCTGTTTTTT,CASRPEGRNTGELFF
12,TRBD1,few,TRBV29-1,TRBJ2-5,TGCAGCTCCGCTCAGGGGGAAGAGACCCAGTACTTC,CSSAQGEETQYF
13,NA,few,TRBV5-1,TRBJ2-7,TGCGCCAGCAGCCCGGGATGGGGCTACGAGCAGTACTTC,CASSPGWGYEQYF
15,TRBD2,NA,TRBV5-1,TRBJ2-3,TGCGCCAGCAGCGTTGACGGGGGGGAGGACGATACGCAGTATTTT,CASSVDGGEDDTQYF
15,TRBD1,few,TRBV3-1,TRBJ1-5,TGTGCCAGCAGCCTTACAGGGGATTGGGGACAGCCCCAGCATTTT,CASSLTGDWGQPQHF
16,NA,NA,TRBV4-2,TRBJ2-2,TGTGCCAGCAGCCAAGACCAGACTGGCAACACCGGGGAGCTGTTTTTT,CASSQDQTGNTGELFF
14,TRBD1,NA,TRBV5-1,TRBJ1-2,TGCGCCAGCAGCCCGATGGGACAGAACTATGGCTACACCTTC,CASSPMGQNYGYTF
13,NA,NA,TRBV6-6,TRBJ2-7,TGTGCCAGCAGTTACCAGAGCTCCTACGAGCAGTACTTC,CASSYQSSYEQYF
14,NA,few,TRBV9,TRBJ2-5,TGTGCCAGCAGCGCAGGGGCAGGGGAGGAGACCCAGTACTTC,CASSAGAGEETQYF
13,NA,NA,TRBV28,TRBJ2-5,TGTGCCAGCAGATTAGCGGATCAAGAGACCCAGTACTTC,CASRLADQETQYF
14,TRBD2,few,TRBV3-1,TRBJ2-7,TGTGCCAGCAGCCCATCGGCGGGGGTACCGCGGCAGTACTTC,CASSPSAGVPRQYF
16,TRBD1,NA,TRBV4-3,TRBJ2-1,TGCGCCAGCAGCCAACGACAGGGGGGCTCCTACAATGAGCAGTTCTTC,CASSQRQGGSYNEQFF
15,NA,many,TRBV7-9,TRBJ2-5,TGTGCCAGCAGCTTAGCGGGAGGAGCAGGAGAGACCCAGTACTTC,CASSLAGGAGETQYF
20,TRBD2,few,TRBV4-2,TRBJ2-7,TGTGCCAGCAGCCAAGGGGACCGGTGGGGGACTAGCGCGAGCTCCTACGAGCAGTACTTC,CASSQGDRWGTSASSYEQYF
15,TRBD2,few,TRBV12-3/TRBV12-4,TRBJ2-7,TGTGCCAGCACCCCTCAGGCTAGCGGGATCCACGAGCAGTACTTC,CASTPQASGIHEQYF
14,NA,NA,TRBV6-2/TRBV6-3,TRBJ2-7,TGTGCCAGCAGTCCCGGGGGAATTGAGTACGAGCAGTACTTC,CASSPGGIEYEQYF
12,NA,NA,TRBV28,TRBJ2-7,TGTGCCAGCAGATCGGGGGCGCGCGAGCAGTACTTC,CASRSGAREQYF
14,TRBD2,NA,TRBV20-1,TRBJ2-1,TGCAGTGCTATTTCGGGACTAGATATTAGCGAGCAGTTCTTC,CSAISGLDISEQFF
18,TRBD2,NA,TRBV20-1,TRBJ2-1,TGCAGTGCTAGAGATCAATCGGGACTAGCGGGAACCTACAATGAGCAGTTCTTC,CSARDQSGLAGTYNEQFF
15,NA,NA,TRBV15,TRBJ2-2,TGTGCCACCAGCAGACCCCCCTCAGGTGCCGGGGAGCTGTTTTTT,CATSRPPSGAGELFF
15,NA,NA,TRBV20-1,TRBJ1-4,TGCAGTGCTAGAGTGGGCAGCGGACCTAATGAAAAACTGTTTTTT,CSARVGSGPNEKLFF
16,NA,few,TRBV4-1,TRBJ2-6,TGCGCCAGCAGCCCAATAATTGGCTCTGGGGCCAACGTCCTGACTTTC,CASSPIIGSGANVLTF
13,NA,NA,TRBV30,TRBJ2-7,TGTGCCTGGAGTGGGCTAGTTTATGGTGGGCAGTACTTC,CAWSGLVYGGQYF
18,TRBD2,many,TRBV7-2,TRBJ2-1,TGTGCCAGCAGCTTAAGGTCTAGCGGGACAATTAGAGACAATGAGCAGTTCTTC,CASSLRSSGTIRDNEQFF
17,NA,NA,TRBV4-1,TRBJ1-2,TGCGCCAGCAGCCAACAGGGCACAGGATCGCCCCACTATGGCTACACCTTC,CASSQQGTGSPHYGYTF